Below are 28 T cell receptor beta chains sequenced from a single sample in a study of shared clonotypes between healthy human individuals. The assay was immunoSEQ multiplex PCR, and TCRdb's table has in-frame clones only and misses some. The sample carries a few million clones, 80% to 95% recorded once. Sequencing was carried out using naive CD4+ T cells from PBMCs. Subset reported: CD45RA+ positively selected. These receptor sequences come from a man between 18 and 29 years old in good health. Some clones in this sample may be carry-over from other donors' samples.

The chain combines TRBV15 with TRBJ1-5, with 8 bases that match TRBD1. Germline CDR1 is LNHNV and CDR2 is YYDKDF (reference sequence). The CDR3 contains 14 residues. V lost 0 bases and J lost 7; bases outside the gene matches: 2. The CDR3 sequence: CATSRDTGGQPQHF. The CDR3 DNA reads as TGTGCCACCAGCAGAGATACAGGGGGACAGCCCCAGCATTTT.

This clone turned up a few times. This chain uses TRBV30 with TRBJ2-7, with 7 bases that match TRBD1. This CDR3 spans 14 amino acids. The J segment lost 10 bases and the V segment lost 3 bases, leaving 15 bases of the junction unmatched. The germline V gene encodes CDR1 GTSNPN and CDR2 SVGIG (reference sequence). The DNA of the CDR3 is TGTGCCTGGAGAGGCACTTCGAGGACAGGAGGACAGTACTTC. Translating gives CAWRGTSRTGGQYF.

This clone was seen just once. The V gene is TRBV6-1, the J gene TRBJ2-6; D ambiguous. The CDR3 loop spans 15 amino acids. The germline V and J ends were trimmed by 4 bases and 2 bases, with 9 bases remaining between them. Germline loops: CDR1 MNHNS, CDR2 SASEGT. The CDR3 loop is CASSVSVAGANVLTF. The CDR3 bases are TGTGCCAGCAGTGTATCGGTGGCTGGGGCCAACGTCCTGACTTTC.

Notes on this clone: This same CDR3 is encoded by further DNA sequences in the sample. The chain joins TRBV5-6 to TRBJ1-1; D remains ambiguous. Germline V gene data show CDR1 as SGHDT and CDR2 as YYEEEE. V lost 2 bases and J 4 bases, leaving 6 bases between the germline ends. The CDR3 covers 12 residues. The CDR3 DNA reads as TGTGCCAGCAGCTTCTCTGGCACTGAAGCTTTCTTT. It translates to CASSFSGTEAFF.

This clone was recorded only once. This rearrangement joins TRBV28 to TRBJ2-1, with D uncertain. CDR1 and CDR2 (germline): MDHEN, SYDVKM. This CDR3 has 16 residues. The V end was cut by 7 bases, the J end by 5 bases, with 21 bases between. The DNA of the CDR3 is TGTGCCAGCATCGCCATGGGCAAGGGTTCCGACAATGAGCAGTTCTTC. It codes for CASIAMGKGSDNEQFF.

This CDR3 is CASSVVAVNTGELFF. CDR3 nucleotide sequence: TGTGCCAGCAGTGTGGTGGCGGTTAACACCGGGGAGCTGTTTTTT. The genes are TRBV2 and TRBJ2-2; D unresolved. This CDR3 contains 15 residues. CDR1 is SNHLY and CDR2 is FYNNEI in the germline V gene. V was pared by 4 bases and J by 2 bases, with 11 bases between.

The chain is built from TRBV7-6 and TRBJ2-7; 7 bases agree with TRBD1. The CDR3 contains 15 residues. Trimming took 5 bases from V and 0 from J; bases not matched to a gene: 7. Germline V gene sequence: CDR1 SGHVS, CDR2 FNYEAQ. The CDR3 loop reads CASSPGQACSYEQYF. The CDR3, as DNA: TGTGCCAGCAGCCCCGGACAGGCTTGCTCCTACGAGCAGTACTTC.

J is TRBJ2-7 and V is TRBV7-9; D possibly corresponds to TRBD2 (6 bases). With 5 bases removed from V and 5 bases from J, the gap between germline ends came to 13 bases. The CDR3 contains 13 residues. Germline V gives CDR1 SEHNR, CDR2 FQNEAQ (reference sequence). The CDR3 protein is CASSLSGVDEQYF. In DNA form, the CDR3 reads TGTGCCAGCAGCCTTTCGGGAGTCGACGAGCAGTACTTC. Variable domain in full (rest from reference TRBV7-9 and TRBJ2-7): DTGVSQNPRHKITKRGQNVTFRCDPISEHNRLYWYRQTLGQGPEFLTYFQNEAQLEKSRLLSDRFSAERPKGSFSTLEIQRTEQGDSAMYLCASSLSGVDEQYFGPGTRLTVT.

This chain connects TRBV15 to TRBJ1-4; D call uncertain. The CDR3 covers 17 residues. V gave up 5 bases and J gave up 0 bases, with 16 bases separating them. CDR1 is LNHNV and CDR2 is YYDKDF in the germline V gene (reference sequence). CDR3: CATSDTPHVATNEKLFF. CDR3 DNA: TGTGCCACCAGCGACACTCCGCACGTTGCAACTAATGAAAAACTGTTTTTT.

In its sample, this clone was seen once. The genes are TRBV7-3 and TRBJ2-1; TRBD2 matches at 8 bases. CDR3 size: 15 residues. The J segment lost 6 bases and the V segment lost 0 bases, leaving 4 bases of the junction unmatched. Looked up from germline, CDR1 is SGHTA and CDR2 is FQGTGA. CDR3 coding DNA: TGTGCCAGCAGCTTAACGACTAGCGACAGCAATGAGCAGTTCTTC. It codes for CASSLTTSDSNEQFF. The entire variable domain, with the rest obtained from reference TRBV7-3 and TRBJ2-1, is as follows: GAGVSQTPSNKVTEKGKYVELRCDPISGHTALYWYRQSLGQGPEFLIYFQGTGAADDSGLPNDRFFAVRPEGSVSTLKIQRTERGDSAVYLCASSLTTSDSNEQFFGPGTRLTVL.

For this clone: The identical CDR3 is also encoded by other nucleotide sequences in the sample. The chain joins TRBV27 to TRBJ2-1; D gene ambiguous. From germline, CDR1 is MNHEY and CDR2 SMNVEV (reference sequence). CDR3 length: 12 residues. Trimming removed 5 bases from V and 4 bases from J, with 6 bases in between. Written as DNA, the CDR3 is TGTGCCAGCAGTCCGACTTACAATGAGCAGTTCTTC. Translated, it gives CASSPTYNEQFF.

The V call is TRBV18, the J call TRBJ2-7; TRBD1 matches at 8 bases. This CDR3 is 16 amino acids long. Germline-derived CDR1 and CDR2 are KGHSH and LQKENI. Trimming took 2 bases from V and 0 from J; bases not matched to a gene: 6. This chain's CDR3 is CASSPMTGAPSYEQYF. The CDR3 coding sequence is TGTGCCAGCTCACCAATGACAGGGGCCCCCTCCTACGAGCAGTACTTC.

This clone was seen only once. Additional DNA sequences in this sample encode the identical CDR3. The CDR3: CASSLGDIQYF. The CDR3 DNA follows: TGTGCCAGCAGCTTAGGGGACATTCAGTACTTC. V gene TRBV7-9 combines with J gene TRBJ2-4; D is uncertain. The germline CDR1 and CDR2 sequences are SEHNR and FQNEAQ (reference sequence). Trimming removed 1 base at V and 8 bases at J, with 3 bases between. The length of the CDR3 is 11 residues.

The chain is built from TRBV7-2 and TRBJ1-5; the match to TRBD1 covers 9 bases. The length of the CDR3 is 16 residues. Trimming took 1 base from V and 4 from J; bases not matched to a gene: 5. CDR1 is SGHTA, CDR2 FQGNSA, per germline. The CDR3 loop reads CASSLVTGGQNQPQHF. In DNA, the CDR3 is TGTGCCAGCAGCTTAGTGACAGGGGGTCAGAATCAGCCCCAGCATTTT.

V usage is TRBV6-6 and J usage is TRBJ1-2; TRBD1 is a possible D gene (5 bases). CDR3 length: 13 amino acids. Between the trimmed V and J ends, which lost 2 bases and 4 bases, there was a span of 8 bases. Germline V gene lookup returns CDR1 MNHNY and CDR2 SVGAGI (reference sequence). The CDR3 nucleotides are TGTGCCAGCAGTTACGGGGACCCCTATGGCTACACCTTC. Protein product: CASSYGDPYGYTF.

This clone came up a few times. The chain is built from TRBV13 and TRBJ2-1; no definite D call. Germline values: CDR1 PRHDT, CDR2 FYEKMQ (reference sequence). CDR3 size: 12 residues. The germline V and J ends were trimmed by 2 bases and 7 bases, with 6 bases remaining between them. The CDR3 DNA sequence: TGTGCCAGCAGCTTACAGGCGAATGAGCAGTTCTTC. Amino acid sequence: CASSLQANEQFF.

The CDR3, as DNA: TGTGCCTGGAGGCTCACGGGCACTGAAGCTTTCTTT. It translates to CAWRLTGTEAFF. The J gene is TRBJ1-1, the V gene TRBV30; D unresolved. This CDR3 region has 12 residues. V was shortened by 3 bases and J by 4 bases, with 9 bases between the two germline ends. Per the germline V gene, CDR1 is GTSNPN and CDR2 is SVGIG (reference sequence).

V and J are TRBV4-1 and TRBJ2-1; weak D call: TRBD2 (6 bases). This CDR3 region has 15 residues. V lost 4 bases and J 7 bases, leaving 17 bases between the germline ends. The germline gives CDR1 MGHRA, CDR2 YSYEKL. The CDR3 spells CASSPSVTRGNEQFF. The CDR3 nucleotides are TGCGCCAGCAGCCCCTCGGTGACTAGGGGTAATGAGCAGTTCTTC.

The chain uses TRBV5-1 and TRBJ1-1, with 9 bases fitting TRBD1. The J segment lost 4 bases and the V segment lost 4 bases, leaving 5 bases of the junction unmatched. This CDR3 spans 14 amino acids. Germline V gives CDR1 SGHRS, CDR2 YFSETQ. CDR3 nucleotides: TGCGCCAGCAGCAAGGACAGGGGCGGCACTGAAGCTTTCTTT. Translation: CASSKDRGGTEAFF.

Details on this clone: The identical CDR3 is also encoded by other nucleotide sequences in the sample. The chain carries TRBV5-1 and TRBJ1-3; D perhaps matches TRBD1 (6 bases). Trimming took off 4 bases at V and 1 base at J, with 12 bases between the two ends. The CDR3 has 15 residues. Germline V gives CDR1 SGHRS, CDR2 YFSETQ. The DNA of the CDR3 is TGCGCCAGCAGCCTACAAGGGGGTTCTGGAAACACCATATATTTT. It codes for CASSLQGGSGNTIYF.

This chain links TRBV15 with TRBJ2-5; tentatively, D is TRBD2 (7 bases). CDR1 is LNHNV, CDR2 YYDKDF, per germline (reference sequence). The CDR3 length is 14 residues. V was clipped by 1 base and J by 3 bases, with 9 bases between them. The CDR3 DNA reads TGTGCCACCAGCAGAGGGGGGGGCGAAGAGACCCAGTACTTC. It translates to CATSRGGGEETQYF.

This clone was detected only once. V gene TRBV28 combines with J gene TRBJ2-2, with 8 positions matching TRBD2. The CDR3 sequence is 15 residues long. Germline V lookup: CDR1 MDHEN, CDR2 SYDVKM. The trim removed 6 bases at V and 3 bases at J, leaving 6 bases unmatched. CDR3 residues: CASRAAGGYTGELFF. The DNA of the CDR3 is TGTGCCAGCAGAGCGGCGGGGGGATACACCGGGGAGCTGTTTTTT.

The CDR3 DNA is TGTGCCAGCAGCCAACGGCTATCGAGCTCCTACGAGCAGTACTTC. This encodes CASSQRLSSSYEQYF. The chain combines TRBV14 with TRBJ2-7; D gene uncertain. This CDR3 has 15 residues. Trimming stripped 2 bases from V and 0 bases from J, with 11 bases between. CDR1 is SGHDN, CDR2 FVKESK, per germline.

The chain couples TRBV30 to TRBJ1-4; no clear D gene. Germline values: CDR1 GTSNPN, CDR2 SVGIG (reference sequence). The germline V and J ends were trimmed by 8 bases and 8 bases, with 12 bases remaining between them. CDR3 length: 11 residues. CDR3 DNA: TGTGCCGGGGAGGCGAGGGAAAAACTGTTTTTT. Protein product: CAGEAREKLFF.

V usage is TRBV5-5 and J usage is TRBJ2-3; TRBD2 matches at 9 bases. CDR1 and CDR2 from the germline V gene are SGHKS and YYEKEE (reference sequence). V trimming: 2 bases; J trimming: 3 bases; junction bases outside the gene matches: 4. There are 15 residues in the CDR3. CDR3 sequence reads: CASSFGGRATDTQYF. CDR3 bases: TGTGCCAGCAGCTTCGGCGGGAGGGCGACAGATACGCAGTATTTT. Based on the CDR3 plus reference TRBV5-5 and TRBJ2-3, the full variable domain is DAGVTQSPTHLIKTRGQQVTLRCSPISGHKSVSWYQQVLGQGPQFIFQYYEKEERGRGNFPDRFSARQFPNYSSELNVNALLLGDSALYLCASSFGGRATDTQYFGPGTRLTVL.

This chain links TRBV7-3 with TRBJ2-1; 10 positions match TRBD2. V lost 6 bases to trimming and J lost 3 bases; unmatched junction nucleotides: 2. In germline, CDR1 is SGHTA, CDR2 FQGTGA. This CDR3 is built from 14 residues. This CDR3 reads CASSTSGNYNEQFF. In DNA form, the CDR3 reads TGTGCCAGCAGTACTAGCGGGAACTACAATGAGCAGTTCTTC.

The rearrangement joins TRBV19 to TRBJ2-4; D gene uncertain. This CDR3 has 12 residues. V lost 3 bases and J 11 bases, leaving 11 bases between the germline ends. Germline assignment: CDR1 LNHDA and CDR2 SQIVND (reference sequence). CDR3 in amino acids: CASSIQSGVQYF. CDR3 in DNA: TGTGCCAGTAGTATCCAATCGGGCGTTCAGTACTTC.

The chain combines TRBV9 with TRBJ1-2, with D possibly matching TRBD1 (5 bases). Germline assignment: CDR1 SGDLS and CDR2 YYNGEE. The ends were cut back, 3 bases at V and 11 bases at J, with 14 bases in the middle. CDR3 length: 12 amino acids. CDR3 in amino acids: CASSGGHSGYTF. In DNA form, the CDR3 reads TGTGCCAGCAGCGGAGGACATTCGGGTTACACCTTC.